This record covers a single T cell receptor beta chain. Libraries were prepared by immunoSEQ multiplex PCR; TCRdb keeps only in-frame clonotypes and omits some of them. The sample has about 46,000 clones, 80% to 95% seen once. The source of the sample is a study of T cell changes during pregnancy in multiple sclerosis. The CDR3 has 14 residues. From germline, CDR1 is SGHDT and CDR2 YYEEEE. The V segment lost 4 bases and the J segment 10 bases; nucleotides outside the gene matches: 4. The V gene is TRBV5-6, the J gene TRBJ1-6; 11 positions agree with TRBD1. This sequence was found in a female donor with multiple sclerosis, enrolled in a pregnancy study. This specimen was CD8+ T cells from peripheral blood mononuclear cells, taken in the second trimester of pregnancy. The DNA of the CDR3 is TGTGCCAGCAGCCCCGGGACAGGGGGATCACCCCTCCACTTT. Translation: CASSPGTGGSPLHF.